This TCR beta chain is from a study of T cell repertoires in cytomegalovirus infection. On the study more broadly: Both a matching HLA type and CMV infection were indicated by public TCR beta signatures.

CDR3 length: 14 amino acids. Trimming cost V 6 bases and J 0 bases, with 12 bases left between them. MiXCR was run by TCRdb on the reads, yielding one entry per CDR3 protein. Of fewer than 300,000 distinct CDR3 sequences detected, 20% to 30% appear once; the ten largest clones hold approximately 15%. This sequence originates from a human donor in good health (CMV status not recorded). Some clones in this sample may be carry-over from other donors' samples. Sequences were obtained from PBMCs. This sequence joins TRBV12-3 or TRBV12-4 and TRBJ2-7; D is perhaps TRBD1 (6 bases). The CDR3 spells CASRYGQSSYEQYF. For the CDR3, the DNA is TGTGCCAGCAGGTACGGACAGAGCTCCTACGAGCAGTACTTC.